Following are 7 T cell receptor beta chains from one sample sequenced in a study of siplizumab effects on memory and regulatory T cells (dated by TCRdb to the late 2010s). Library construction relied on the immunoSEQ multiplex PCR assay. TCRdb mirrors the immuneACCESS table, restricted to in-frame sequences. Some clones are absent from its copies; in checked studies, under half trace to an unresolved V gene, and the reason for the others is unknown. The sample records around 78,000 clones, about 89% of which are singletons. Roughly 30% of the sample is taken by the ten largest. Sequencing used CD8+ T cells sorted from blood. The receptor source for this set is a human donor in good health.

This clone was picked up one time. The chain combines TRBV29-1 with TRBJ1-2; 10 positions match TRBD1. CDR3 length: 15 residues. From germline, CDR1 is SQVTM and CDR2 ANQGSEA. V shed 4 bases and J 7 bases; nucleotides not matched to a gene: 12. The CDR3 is CSVVGLTGGVGGYTF. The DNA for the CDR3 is TGCAGCGTTGTTGGCCTGACAGGGGGCGTCGGTGGCTACACCTTC.

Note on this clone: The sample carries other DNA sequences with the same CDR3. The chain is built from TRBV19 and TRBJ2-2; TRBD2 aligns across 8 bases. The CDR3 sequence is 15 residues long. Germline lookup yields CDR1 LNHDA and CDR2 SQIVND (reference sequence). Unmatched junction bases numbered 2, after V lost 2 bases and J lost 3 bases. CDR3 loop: CASSIYGGDTGELFF. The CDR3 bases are TGTGCCAGTAGTATATACGGGGGGGACACCGGGGAGCTGTTTTTT.

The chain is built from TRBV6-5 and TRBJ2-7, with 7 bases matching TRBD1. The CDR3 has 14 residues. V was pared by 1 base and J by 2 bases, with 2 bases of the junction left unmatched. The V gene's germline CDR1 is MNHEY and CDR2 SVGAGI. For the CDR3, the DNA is TGTGCCAGCAGTTACTACAGGGGTGCCTACGAGCAGTACTTC. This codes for CASSYYRGAYEQYF.

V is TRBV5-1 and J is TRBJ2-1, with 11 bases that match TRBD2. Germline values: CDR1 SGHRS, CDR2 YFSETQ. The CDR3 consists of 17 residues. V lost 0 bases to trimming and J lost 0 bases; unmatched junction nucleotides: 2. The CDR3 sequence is CASSLGLAGISYNEQFF. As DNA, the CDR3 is TGCGCCAGCAGCTTGGGACTAGCGGGGATCTCCTACAATGAGCAGTTCTTC. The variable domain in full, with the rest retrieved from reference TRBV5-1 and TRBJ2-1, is KAGVTQTPRYLIKTRGQQVTLSCSPISGHRSVSWYQQTPGQGLQFLFEYFSETQRNKGNFPGRFSGRQFSNSRSEMNVSTLELGDSALYLCASSLGLAGISYNEQFFGPGTRLTVL.

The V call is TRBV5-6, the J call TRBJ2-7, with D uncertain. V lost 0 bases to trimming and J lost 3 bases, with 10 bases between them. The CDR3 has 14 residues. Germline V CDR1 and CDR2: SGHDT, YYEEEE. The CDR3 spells CASSLGIVNYEQYF. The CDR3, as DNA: TGTGCCAGCAGCTTGGGGATTGTTAACTACGAGCAGTACTTC.

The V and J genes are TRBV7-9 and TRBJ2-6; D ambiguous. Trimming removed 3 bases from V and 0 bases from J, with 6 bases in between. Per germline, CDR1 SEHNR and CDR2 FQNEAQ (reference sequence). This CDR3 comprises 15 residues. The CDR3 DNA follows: TGTGCCAGCAGCTTGTTTGGCTCTGGGGCCAACGTCCTGACTTTC. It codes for CASSLFGSGANVLTF.

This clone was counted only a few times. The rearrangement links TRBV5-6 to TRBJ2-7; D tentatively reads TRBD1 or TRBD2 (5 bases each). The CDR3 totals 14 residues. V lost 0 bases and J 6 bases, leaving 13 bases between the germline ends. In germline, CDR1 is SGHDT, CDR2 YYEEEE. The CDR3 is CASSLAAGLAEQYF. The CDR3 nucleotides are TGTGCCAGCAGCTTGGCCGCAGGGCTAGCCGAGCAGTACTTC.